These 2 T cell receptor beta chains came from one sample sequenced in a study of response to subunit inactivated influenza vaccine. In TCRdb, the RT-PCR reads were re-called with MiXCR into one record per CDR3 protein. Among around 540,000 distinct CDR3 sequences listed, 12% were seen once. The starting material was PBMCs from blood, obtained on the day of vaccination. Source of these receptors: a man aged 45-65 years who received an inactivated influenza vaccine.

This clonotype was detected only a few times. This chain connects TRBV7-2 to TRBJ2-5, with 14 bases lining up with TRBD2. V lost 4 bases to trimming and J lost 7 bases; unmatched junction nucleotides: 5. The CDR3 length is 15 residues. CDR1 is SGHTA, CDR2 FQGNSA, per germline. CDR3 DNA: TGTGCCAGCAGCTCCGGGACTAGCGGGAGTGGGACCCAGTACTTC. Protein product: CASSSGTSGSGTQYF. The full variable domain, completed using reference TRBV7-2 and TRBJ2-5, is GAGVSQSPSNKVTEKGKDVELRCDPISGHTALYWYRQSLGQGLEFLIYFQGNSAPDKSGLPSDRFSAERTGGSVSTLTIQRTQQEDSAVYLCASSSGTSGSGTQYFGPGTRLLVL.

V is TRBV15 and J is TRBJ1-6; a possible D gene is TRBD1 (6 bases). This CDR3 has 12 amino acids. V lost 3 bases, J lost 9 bases, and 6 bases lay in between. Germline-derived CDR1 and CDR2 are LNHNV and YYDKDF (reference sequence). CDR3 region: CATSRDSSPLHF. The CDR3 DNA reads TGTGCCACCAGCAGGGACAGTTCACCCCTCCACTTT.